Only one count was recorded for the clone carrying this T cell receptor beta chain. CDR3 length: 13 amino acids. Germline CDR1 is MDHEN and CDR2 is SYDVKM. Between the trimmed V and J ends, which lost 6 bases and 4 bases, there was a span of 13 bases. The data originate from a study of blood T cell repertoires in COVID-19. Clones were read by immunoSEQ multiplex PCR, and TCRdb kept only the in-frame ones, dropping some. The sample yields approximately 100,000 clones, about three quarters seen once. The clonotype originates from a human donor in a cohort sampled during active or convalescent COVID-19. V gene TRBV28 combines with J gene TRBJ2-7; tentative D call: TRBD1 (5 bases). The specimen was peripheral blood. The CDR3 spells CASSITRDYEQYF. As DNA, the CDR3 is TGTGCCAGCAGCATTACCAGGGATTACGAGCAGTACTTC.